These T cell receptor beta chains were read from a single sample in a study of OX40 agonist ivuxolimab in advanced cancers. Some clones are missing from TCRdb's copy, which holds only in-frame ones; the method was immunoSEQ multiplex PCR. The sample includes about 42,000 clones, 82% seen only once; the top ten take approximately 23%. The sequences come from CD4+ or CD8+ T cells sorted from blood, collected in a trial of the OX40 agonist ivuxolimab. The receptors were sampled from an adult with an advanced solid tumor such as melanoma, head and neck, liver or kidney cancer. Each CDR3 is given without its conserved first and last residue. Fields, in order: V gene, J gene, CDR3 protein.

>TRBV20-1|TRBJ1-1
SASRITEAF
>TRBV4-1|TRBJ2-3
ASSHPLGGARDTQY
>TRBV9|TRBJ2-5
ASSVASSQGGETQY
>TRBV6-5|TRBJ2-3
ASSGTDRSADTQY
>TRBV4-1|TRBJ2-7
ASSTSGSTEQY
>TRBV27|TRBJ2-7
ASSKLAGVSYEQY
>TRBV16|TRBJ2-3
ASSSTLPGTDTQY
>TRBV13|NA
ASSLVASGVYEQY
>TRBV11-2|TRBJ2-5
ASSLGGGLAETQY
>TRBV20-1|TRBJ1-1
SARVPSEAF
>TRBV11-2|TRBJ2-7
ASSLGTVGYEQY
>TRBV27|TRBJ1-2
ASSVGQYVDGYT
>TRBV28|TRBJ2-7
ASSLSGHDEQY
>TRBV14|TRBJ2-6
ASSRTGRPGANVLT
>TRBV7-9|TRBJ2-2
ASSDNTGRSDTGELF